A single T cell receptor (beta chain) is shown here with its context. The source of the sample is a study of blood T cell repertoires in COVID-19. Study-level background: Acute and convalescent COVID-19 specimens originated in the United States, Italy and Spain.

CDR3 length equals 13 residues. V was cut by 3 bases and J by 6 bases, with 12 bases left in between. CDR1 and CDR2 (germline): DFQATT, SNEGSKA (reference sequence). In the authors' methods: For nucleated cells, counts were estimated from reference gene primer amplification. The assay was immunoSEQ multiplex PCR, and TCRdb's table has in-frame clones only and misses some. The DNA gave D and trimming, while V, J and clone size come from that table. The table shows about 310,000 clones, with roughly 90% occurring only once. The rearrangement uses TRBV20-1 and TRBJ1-5; D perhaps matches TRBD1 (5 bases). Sample: peripheral blood. The clonotype comes from a woman aged 40 to 50 with COVID-19, enrolled during active disease. The CDR3 nucleotides read TGCAGTGCTAGTACAGGAGAAGCTCAGCCCCAGCATTTT. Translated: CSASTGEAQPQHF.